These 12 T cell receptor beta chains came from one sample sequenced in a study of T cell changes during pregnancy in multiple sclerosis. Only in-frame clones appear in the TCRdb table, and some are missing; sequencing was by immunoSEQ multiplex PCR. The data contain some 31,000 clones, nearly 90% of them seen just once; the ten biggest clones take up approximately 12%. The sample was CD8+ T cells from peripheral blood mononuclear cells, taken in the third trimester of pregnancy. The receptors stem from a female donor with multiple sclerosis, enrolled in a pregnancy study.

The chain uses TRBV29-1 and TRBJ1-2; tentatively, D is TRBD1 (5 bases). Germline V gene lookup returns CDR1 SQVTM and CDR2 ANQGSEA. Trimming left V 4 bases short and J 12 bases short, with 12 bases between. The CDR3 contains 10 residues. CDR3 coding DNA: TGCAGCGTTGGGGAGGGGTTCGACACCTTC. Amino acids: CSVGEGFDTF.

The chain joins TRBV6-5 to TRBJ1-6; 7 positions agree with TRBD1. CDR1 is MNHEY and CDR2 is SVGAGI in the germline V gene. The CDR3 extends over 13 amino acids. Trimming removed 2 bases from V and 8 bases from J; junction bases left unmatched: 0. CDR3 sequence (DNA): TGTGCCAGCAGTTACAGGGGGCATTCACCCCTCCACTTT. Residues: CASSYRGHSPLHF.

The chain carries TRBV9 and TRBJ2-3; 7 positions match TRBD1. Germline lookup yields CDR1 SGDLS and CDR2 YYNGEE. This CDR3 has 15 residues. V lost 3 bases and J lost 0; bases outside the gene matches: 4. The CDR3 DNA sequence: TGTGCCAGCAGCGGAGGGGACAGTAGCACAGATACGCAGTATTTT. Protein sequence: CASSGGDSSTDTQYF.

This chain connects TRBV18 to TRBJ2-7; the match to TRBD2 covers 13 bases. The CDR3 sequence is 18 residues long. V gave up 4 bases and J gave up 3 bases; unmatched junction bases: 12. Per the germline V gene, CDR1 is KGHSH and CDR2 is LQKENI. CDR3 region: CASSLRTSGSQGNYEQYF. The CDR3 DNA follows: TGTGCCAGCTCACTTAGGACTAGCGGGAGCCAAGGCAACTACGAGCAGTACTTC.

CDR3 DNA sequence: TGCGCCAGCAGCCAGACTAGCGGGACCCATCAGAGCTCCTACGAGCAGTACTTC. This translates into CASSQTSGTHQSSYEQYF. This chain uses TRBV4-1 with TRBJ2-7; 11 positions match TRBD2. After removal of 3 bases from V and 0 bases from J, the junction contained 10 bases not matched to a gene. Germline loops: CDR1 MGHRA, CDR2 YSYEKL. The CDR3 spans 18 residues.

This rearrangement joins TRBV28 to TRBJ2-7; 8 bases map to TRBD1. With V trimmed by 4 bases and J by 1 base, 6 bases remained unmatched. In germline, CDR1 is MDHEN, CDR2 SYDVKM. The CDR3 consists of 15 residues. CDR3 sequence: CASSSRDRSSYEQYF. CDR3 DNA sequence: TGTGCCAGCAGTTCCCGGGACAGGAGTTCCTACGAGCAGTACTTC. Drawing the rest from reference TRBV28 and TRBJ2-7, the complete variable domain is DVKVTQSSRYLVKRTGEKVFLECVQDMDHENMFWYRQDPGLGLRLIYFSYDVKMKEKGDIPEGYSVSREKKERFSLILESASTNQTSMYLCASSSRDRSSYEQYFGPGTRLTVT.

This chain joins TRBV5-6 and TRBJ2-7; the D gene is possibly TRBD1 (6 bases). Germline V gene data show CDR1 as SGHDT and CDR2 as YYEEEE. The CDR3 spans 15 residues. Trimming shortened V by 1 base and J by 6 bases, and 17 bases separated the two germline ends. The CDR3 loop reads CASSLIRGGTGEQYF. The CDR3 nucleotides read TGTGCCAGCAGCTTGATCAGGGGTGGAACGGGCGAGCAGTACTTC.

CDR3 sequence (DNA): TGTGCCAGCAGCCCGGGGGGGGACTCAAACCGGCCCTACGAGCAGTACTTC. The encoded protein is CASSPGGDSNRPYEQYF. The chain couples TRBV11-2 to TRBJ2-7; TRBD2 matches at 8 bases. V was clipped by 5 bases and J by 2 bases; unmatched bases: 14. The CDR3 length is 17 residues. Germline loops: CDR1 SGHAT, CDR2 FQNNGV.

CDR3 sequence reads: CATSRGETTYNEQFF. The CDR3 bases are TGTGCCACCAGCAGAGGGGAGACAACCTACAATGAGCAGTTCTTC. This chain joins TRBV15 and TRBJ2-1, with D possibly being TRBD2 (5 bases). V lost 1 base and J 2 bases, leaving 9 bases between the germline ends. Germline CDR1 LNHNV, CDR2 YYDKDF (reference sequence). The CDR3 is 15 amino acids. Complete variable domain (other parts from reference TRBV15 and TRBJ2-1): DAMVIQNPRYQVTQFGKPVTLSCSQTLNHNVMYWYQQKSSQAPKLLFHYYDKDFNNEADTPDNFQSRRPNTSFCFLDIRSPGLGDTAMYLCATSRGETTYNEQFFGPGTRLTVL.

The chain carries TRBV27 and TRBJ1-1; 8 nucleotides align to TRBD1. This CDR3 has 15 amino acids. After removal of 4 bases from V and 3 bases from J, the junction contained 7 bases not matched to a gene. Germline V gene data show CDR1 as MNHEY and CDR2 as SMNVEV (reference sequence). The CDR3 here is CASSSRTGSYTEAFF. Here the CDR3 DNA reads TGTGCCAGCAGTTCGCGGACAGGGTCGTACACTGAAGCTTTCTTT.

The chain uses TRBV4-1 and TRBJ2-1; 9 nucleotides agree with TRBD2. The CDR3 spans 15 residues. Unmatched junction bases numbered 9, after V lost 4 bases and J lost 8 bases. Germline-derived CDR1 and CDR2 are MGHRA and YSYEKL. The CDR3 here is CASSLRTSETDEQFF. The CDR3 bases are TGCGCCAGCAGCCTAAGGACTAGCGAAACCGATGAGCAGTTCTTC.

The chain carries TRBV28 and TRBJ1-1, with D hard to call. The V gene lost 1 base and the J gene lost 4 bases, with 10 bases spanning the gap. Germline loops: CDR1 MDHEN, CDR2 SYDVKM. The CDR3 runs 14 residues. CDR3 sequence reads: CASSLSRVGTEAFF. In DNA form, the CDR3 reads TGTGCCAGCAGTTTATCTAGAGTGGGCACTGAAGCTTTCTTT.